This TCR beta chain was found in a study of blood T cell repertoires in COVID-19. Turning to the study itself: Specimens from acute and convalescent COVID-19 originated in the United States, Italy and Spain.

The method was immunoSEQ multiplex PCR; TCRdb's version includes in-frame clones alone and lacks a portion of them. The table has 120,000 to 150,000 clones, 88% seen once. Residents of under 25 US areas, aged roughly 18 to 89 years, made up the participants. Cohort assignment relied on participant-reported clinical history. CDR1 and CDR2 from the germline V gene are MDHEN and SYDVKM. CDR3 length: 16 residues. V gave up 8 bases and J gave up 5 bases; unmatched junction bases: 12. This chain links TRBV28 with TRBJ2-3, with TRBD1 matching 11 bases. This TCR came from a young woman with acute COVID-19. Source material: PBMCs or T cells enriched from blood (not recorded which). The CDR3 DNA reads TGTGCCAGCGAATCCGCCGGGACAGGGGGGAGAGATACGCAGTATTTT. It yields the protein CASESAGTGGRDTQYF.